One and the same sample provided the 18 T cell receptor beta chains below, sequenced in a study of cytomegalovirus exposure and HLA in healthy donors. The PCR employed 60 Vbeta primers together with 13 Jbeta primers. The assay was immunoSEQ multiplex PCR, and TCRdb's table has in-frame clones only and misses some. The sample holds around 85,000 clones; 75% to 85% are singletons and the top ten take about a third. Input material: PBMCs. All receptors come from a man aged 50 to 60 in good health and CMV-seropositive.

V gene TRBV5-1 combines with J gene TRBJ2-7; TRBD2 matches at 10 bases. CDR1 is SGHRS, CDR2 YFSETQ, per germline. The CDR3 is made up of 15 amino acids. V gave up 2 bases and J gave up 2 bases; unmatched junction bases: 4. The CDR3 loop is CASSLGSGRAYEQYF. For the CDR3, the DNA is TGCGCCAGCAGCTTAGGAAGCGGGAGGGCCTACGAGCAGTACTTC.

This clone is a singleton in its sample. The chain has TRBV6-1 and TRBJ1-2; TRBD1 might be the D (5 bases). V was clipped by 2 bases and J by 1 base, with 17 bases between them. The CDR3 extends over 17 amino acids. Germline CDR1 is MNHNS and CDR2 is SASEGT. The CDR3: CASSESRGSSFNYGYTF. CDR3 coding DNA: TGTGCCAGCAGTGAAAGTCGGGGGAGCTCCTTTAACTATGGCTACACCTTC.

This clone has a single count. The V call is TRBV30, the J call TRBJ2-7; the match to TRBD1 covers 7 bases. Germline CDR1 GTSNPN, CDR2 SVGIG (reference sequence). After removal of 4 bases from V and 3 bases from J, the junction contained 15 bases not matched to a gene. This CDR3 comprises 16 residues. As DNA, the CDR3 is TGTGCCTGGACTGTTTCTCATACAGGGGTACGCTACGAGCAGTACTTC. Amino acids: CAWTVSHTGVRYEQYF.

CDR3 loop: CASSAREAQGCLDGYTF. For the CDR3, the DNA is TGTGCCAGCAGCGCCCGAGAGGCACAGGGTTGCTTGGATGGCTACACCTTC. The V and J genes are TRBV9 and TRBJ1-2; perhaps TRBD1 as D (6 bases). Germline CDR1 and CDR2: SGDLS and YYNGEE. The CDR3 totals 17 residues. Between the trimmed V and J ends, which lost 3 bases and 6 bases, there was a span of 24 bases.

The V gene is TRBV5-6, the J gene TRBJ2-1; 7 bases match TRBD2. Trimming at V came to 3 bases and at J to 6 bases, leaving 12 bases not matched to a gene. This CDR3 is 16 amino acids long. Germline CDR1 and CDR2: SGHDT and YYEEEE. The CDR3 nucleotides are TGTGCCAGCAGCTACCCGGAGCTTGGGGGGGTCAATGAGCAGTTCTTC. Translating gives CASSYPELGGVNEQFF.

This chain connects TRBV6-5 to TRBJ2-7, with 12 nucleotides matching TRBD2. CDR1 is MNHEY and CDR2 is SVGAGI in the germline V gene. The trim removed 6 bases at V and 7 bases at J, leaving 10 bases unmatched. The CDR3 has 15 residues. CDR3 DNA sequence: TGTGCCAGCAGCCCCGGACTAGCGGGATCCGGGGAGCAGTACTTC. Amino acids: CASSPGLAGSGEQYF.

Details on this clone: Germline is not matched at one junction end, which may reflect a read error. The V and J genes are TRBV11-2 and TRBJ1-5, with D perhaps TRBD1 (6 bases). The germline V gene has CDR1 SGHAT and CDR2 FQNNGV. The CDR3 has 13 residues. The CDR3 DNA reads as TGTGCCAGCAGCTTAAACAGGGATCAACCCCAGCATTTT. It specifies CASSLNRDQPQHF.

The CDR3 reads CASSPKGNRQLTGELFF. Here the CDR3 DNA reads TGTGCCAGCAGCCCGAAGGGGAACAGGCAACTCACCGGGGAGCTGTTTTTT. This chain joins TRBV9 and TRBJ2-2; D may be TRBD1 (5 bases). The CDR3 has 17 residues. CDR1 and CDR2 from the germline V gene are SGDLS and YYNGEE. V was trimmed by 4 bases and J by 4 bases, leaving 20 bases between them.

This chain links TRBV19 with TRBJ2-6; 8 nucleotides agree with TRBD1. Germline V lookup: CDR1 LNHDA, CDR2 SQIVND (reference sequence). This CDR3 contains 20 residues. V lost 3 bases to trimming and J lost 0 bases; unmatched junction nucleotides: 13. CDR3 loop: CASSMRTGYSLLSGANVLTF. The CDR3 DNA follows: TGTGCCAGTAGTATGAGGACAGGGTATTCCCTTCTCTCTGGGGCCAACGTCCTGACTTTC.

This clone appeared a single time. The chain carries TRBV9 and TRBJ2-2; possible D gene TRBD1, 6 bases. The V end was cut by 1 base, the J end by 7 bases, with 8 bases between. Germline assignment: CDR1 SGDLS and CDR2 YYNGEE. The CDR3 has 13 residues. CDR3 loop: CASSVYRDGELFF. CDR3 DNA: TGTGCCAGCAGCGTATACAGGGACGGGGAGCTGTTTTTT.

V and J are TRBV6-6 and TRBJ2-1; a weak D match, TRBD2 (5 bases). CDR1 is MNHNY and CDR2 is SVGAGI in the germline V gene (reference sequence). CDR3 length: 13 amino acids. Between the trimmed V and J ends, which lost 6 bases and 4 bases, there was a span of 10 bases. The CDR3 sequence is CASSLTGYNEQFF. The CDR3 nucleotides are TGTGCCAGCAGCCTAACGGGATACAATGAGCAGTTCTTC.

This chain links TRBV4-3 with TRBJ1-3; D uncertain. Looked up from germline, CDR1 is LGHNA and CDR2 is YSLEER. This CDR3 has 16 residues. Deletions cut 1 base from V and 0 bases from J, with 10 bases between. Here the CDR3 DNA reads TGCGCCAGCAGCCAAGCCCCCCAGGTCTCTGGAAACACCATATATTTT. Translated, it gives CASSQAPQVSGNTIYF.

The J gene is TRBJ1-1, the V gene TRBV5-6, with D unclear. This CDR3 has 13 amino acids. The V gene's germline CDR1 is SGHDT and CDR2 YYEEEE. Trimming removed 0 bases at V and 1 base at J, with 4 bases between. The CDR3 is CASSLARNTEAFF. The CDR3 nucleotides are TGTGCCAGCAGCTTGGCCAGGAACACTGAAGCTTTCTTT.

This chain uses TRBV27 with TRBJ2-1, with D hard to call. V was pared by 1 base and J by 2 bases, with 6 bases between. Per germline, CDR1 MNHEY and CDR2 SMNVEV (reference sequence). There are 14 residues in the CDR3. In nucleotides, the CDR3 is TGTGCCAGCAGTTTATTTGGCCCCTACAATGAGCAGTTCTTC. Its translation is CASSLFGPYNEQFF.

V gene TRBV7-8 combines with J gene TRBJ2-3, with TRBD2 matching over 8 bases. CDR3 length equals 16 residues. The J segment lost 5 bases and the V segment lost 5 bases, leaving 12 bases of the junction unmatched. Germline V lookup: CDR1 SGHVS, CDR2 FQNEAQ. CDR3 residues: CASSPLWQREIDTQYF. The CDR3 nucleotides read TGTGCCAGCAGCCCACTTTGGCAGCGGGAGATAGATACGCAGTATTTT.

V usage is TRBV18 and J usage is TRBJ2-7, with D possibly TRBD2 on 6 matching bases. The tail of the sequence fits TRBJ2-1 better, so the J call may be wrong. This CDR3 region has 16 residues. From germline, CDR1 is KGHSH and CDR2 LQKENI. The CDR3 is CASSPPMSGVYNEQFF. The CDR3 DNA reads as TGTGCCAGCTCACCACCGATGTCGGGGGTCTACAATGAGCAGTTCTTC.

CDR3 loop: CAWSLGLAEAFF. CDR3 coding DNA: TGTGCCTGGAGTCTAGGACTTGCCGAAGCTTTCTTT. The V gene is TRBV30, the J gene TRBJ1-1; D is undetermined. Per the germline V gene, CDR1 is GTSNPN and CDR2 is SVGIG (reference sequence). The CDR3 contains 12 residues. V was cut by 2 bases and J by 8 bases, with 12 bases left in between.

The chain employs TRBV19 and TRBJ2-7; TRBD2 might be the D (5 bases). The germline CDR1 and CDR2 sequences are LNHDA and SQIVND (reference sequence). Trimming took 8 bases from V and 5 from J, leaving 25 bases between them. This CDR3 contains 16 residues. CDR3 nucleotide sequence: TGTGCCAGTGGACCCCAAGGTTCGCTCGGGCGGGACGAGCAGTACTTC. Encoded protein: CASGPQGSLGRDEQYF.